This T cell receptor beta chain was retrieved from a study of T cell responses to AZD1222 COVID-19 vaccine. As for this clone: Its antigen is unidentified.

Study findings and constraints: At baseline, just a handful of AZD1222 recipients tested seropositive.

The table came from immunoSEQ multiplex PCR; TCRdb's copy has only in-frame clones and leaves some out. The profile shows around 120,000 clones, about nine tenths of them singletons. Between the trimmed V and J ends, which lost 6 bases and 7 bases, there was a span of 13 bases. The germline V gene has CDR1 LGHNT and CDR2 FRNRAP. CDR3 length equals 14 residues. Sample: peripheral blood, taken on day 0 of AZD1222 vaccination. This chain connects TRBV12-5 to TRBJ1-6; D is undetermined. This TCR derives from an adult in good health. The CDR3: CASGNGAENSPLHF. The CDR3 bases are TGTGCTAGTGGAAATGGCGCAGAAAATTCACCCCTCCACTTT.